This TCR beta chain was observed in a study of cytomegalovirus exposure and HLA in healthy donors. In the PCR, 60 Vbeta and 13 Jbeta primers were used. Clones were read by immunoSEQ multiplex PCR, and TCRdb kept only the in-frame ones, dropping some. The table includes fewer than 150,000 clones, roughly 85% detected once. Germline CDR1 and CDR2: MDHEN and SYDVKM. This CDR3 is 18 amino acids long. Trimming took 5 bases from V and 4 from J; bases not matched to a gene: 18. The rearrangement uses TRBV28 and TRBJ2-5; 8 bases line up with TRBD1. The specimen was PBMCs. The receptor's source is a woman aged 25 to 39 in good health and CMV-seropositive. This chain's CDR3 is CASSPTGGRWEGAETQYF. CDR3 in DNA: TGTGCCAGCAGTCCCACAGGGGGGAGGTGGGAAGGAGCAGAGACCCAGTACTTC.